The T cell receptor beta chain under discussion was sequenced for a study of shared clonotypes between healthy human individuals. Details on this clone: Its specificity is not known.

TCRdb keeps only in-frame clones here, not all; method: immunoSEQ multiplex PCR. The profile shows around 2,100,000 clones, roughly 94% of them singletons. CDR3 length: 15 amino acids. With 0 bases removed from V and 5 bases from J, the gap between germline ends came to 13 bases. The germline V gene has CDR1 LGHNA and CDR2 YSLEER. Study-level findings and limits: It was the non-shared clonotypes that had lower generation probabilities than clonotypes shared by all four donors. Relative to memory subsets, naive subsets generally showed larger estimated richness. In this cohort, only blood was sampled, and tissue repertoires likely differ. When naive CD4 clonotypes were compared across a handful of donors, about 4.9% were shared.

Naive CD8 populations comprised CD45RO-negative cells positively selected for CCR7, excluding terminally differentiated effector memory CD45RA+ cells. The sequenced material came from naive CD8+ T cells sorted from blood. The V gene is TRBV4-3, the J gene TRBJ1-2; D gene ambiguous. The receptor was derived from a man younger than 30 in good health. The DNA for the CDR3 is TGCGCCAGCAGCCAAGAAATAGGAATCTTATATGGCTACACCTTC. This codes for CASSQEIGILYGYTF.